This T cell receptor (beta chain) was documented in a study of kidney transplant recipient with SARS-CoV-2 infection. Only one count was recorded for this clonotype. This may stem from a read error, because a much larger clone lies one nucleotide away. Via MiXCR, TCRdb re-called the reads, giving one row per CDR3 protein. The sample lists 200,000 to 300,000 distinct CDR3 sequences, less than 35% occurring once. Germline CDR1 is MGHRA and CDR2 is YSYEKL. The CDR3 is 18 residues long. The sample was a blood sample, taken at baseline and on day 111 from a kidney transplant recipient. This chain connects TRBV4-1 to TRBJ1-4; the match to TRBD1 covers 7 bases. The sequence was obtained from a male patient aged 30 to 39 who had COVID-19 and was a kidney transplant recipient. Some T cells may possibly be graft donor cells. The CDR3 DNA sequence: TGCCCCAGCAGCCGCGGACAGTTTCAGGGGGCAACTAATGAAAAACTGTTTTTT. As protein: CPSSRGQFQGATNEKLFF.